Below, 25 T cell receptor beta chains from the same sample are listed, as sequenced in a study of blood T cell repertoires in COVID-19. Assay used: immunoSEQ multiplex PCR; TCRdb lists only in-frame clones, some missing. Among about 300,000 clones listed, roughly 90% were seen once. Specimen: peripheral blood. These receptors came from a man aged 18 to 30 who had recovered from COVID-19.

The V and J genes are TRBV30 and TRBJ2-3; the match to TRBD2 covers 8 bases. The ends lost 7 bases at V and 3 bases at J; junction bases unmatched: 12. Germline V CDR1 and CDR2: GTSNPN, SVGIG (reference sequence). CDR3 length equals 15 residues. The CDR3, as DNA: TGTGCCTCCCAACCCCCGGGACTAGAGACAGATACGCAGTATTTT. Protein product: CASQPPGLETDTQYF.

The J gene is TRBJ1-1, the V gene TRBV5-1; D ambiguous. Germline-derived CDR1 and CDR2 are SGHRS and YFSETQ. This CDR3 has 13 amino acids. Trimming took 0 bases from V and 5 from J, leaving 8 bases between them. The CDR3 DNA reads TGCGCCAGCAGCTTGGAGGGAGGGACTGAAGCTTTCTTT. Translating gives CASSLEGGTEAFF.

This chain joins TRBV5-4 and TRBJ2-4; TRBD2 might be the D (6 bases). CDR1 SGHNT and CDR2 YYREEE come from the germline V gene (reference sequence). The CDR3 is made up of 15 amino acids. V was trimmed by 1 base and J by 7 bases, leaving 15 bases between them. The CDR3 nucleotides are TGTGCCAGCAGCTTGATGGGGGGTACGACGAACATTCAGTACTTC. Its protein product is CASSLMGGTTNIQYF. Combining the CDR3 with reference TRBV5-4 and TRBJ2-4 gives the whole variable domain ETGVTQSPTHLIKTRGQQVTLRCSSQSGHNTVSWYQQALGQGPQFIFQYYREEENGRGNFPPRFSGLQFPNYSSELNVNALELDDSALYLCASSLMGGTTNIQYFGAGTRLSVL.

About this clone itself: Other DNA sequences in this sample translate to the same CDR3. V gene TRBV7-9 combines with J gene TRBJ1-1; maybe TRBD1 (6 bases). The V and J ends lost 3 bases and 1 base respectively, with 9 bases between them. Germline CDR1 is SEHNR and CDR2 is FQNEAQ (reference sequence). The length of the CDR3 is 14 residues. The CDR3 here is CASSLGGPNTEAFF. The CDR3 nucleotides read TGTGCCAGCAGCTTGGGGGGGCCGAACACTGAAGCTTTCTTT.

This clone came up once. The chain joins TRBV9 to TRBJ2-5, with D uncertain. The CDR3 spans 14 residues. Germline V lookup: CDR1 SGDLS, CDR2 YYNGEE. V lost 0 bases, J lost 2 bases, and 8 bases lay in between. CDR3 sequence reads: CASSVGARQETQYF. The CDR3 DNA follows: TGTGCCAGCAGCGTAGGCGCTAGACAAGAGACCCAGTACTTC.

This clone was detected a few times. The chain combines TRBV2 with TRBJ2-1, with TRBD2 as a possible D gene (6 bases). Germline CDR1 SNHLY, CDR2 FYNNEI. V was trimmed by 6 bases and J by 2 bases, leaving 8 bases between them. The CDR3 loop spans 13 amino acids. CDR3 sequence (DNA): TGTGCCAGCAGCGGAGGGCCCTACAATGAGCAGTTCTTC. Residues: CASSGGPYNEQFF.

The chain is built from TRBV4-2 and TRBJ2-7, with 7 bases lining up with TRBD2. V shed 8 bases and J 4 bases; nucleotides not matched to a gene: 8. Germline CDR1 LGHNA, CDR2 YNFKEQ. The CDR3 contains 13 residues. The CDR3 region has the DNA TGTGCCAGCTGGGGGGGTGGAGGGTACGAGCAGTACTTC. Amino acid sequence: CASWGGGGYEQYF.

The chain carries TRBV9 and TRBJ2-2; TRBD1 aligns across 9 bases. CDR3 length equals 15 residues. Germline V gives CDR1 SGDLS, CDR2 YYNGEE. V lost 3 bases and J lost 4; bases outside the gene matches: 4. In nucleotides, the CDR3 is TGTGCCAGCAGCGAGGGACAGGGAGGCACCGGGGAGCTGTTTTTT. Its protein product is CASSEGQGGTGELFF.

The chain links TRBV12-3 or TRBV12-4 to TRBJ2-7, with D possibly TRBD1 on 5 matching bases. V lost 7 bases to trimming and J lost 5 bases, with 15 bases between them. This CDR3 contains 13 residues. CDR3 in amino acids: CASTGSGAHEQYF. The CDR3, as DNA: TGTGCCAGCACAGGTAGTGGGGCGCACGAGCAGTACTTC.

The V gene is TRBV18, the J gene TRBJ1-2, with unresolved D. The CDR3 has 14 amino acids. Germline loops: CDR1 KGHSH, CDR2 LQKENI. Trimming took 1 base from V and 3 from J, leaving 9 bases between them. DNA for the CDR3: TGTGCCAGCTCACCACGGGAGGGAGACTATGGCTACACCTTC. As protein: CASSPREGDYGYTF. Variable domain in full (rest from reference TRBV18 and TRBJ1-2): NAGVMQNPRHLVRRRGQEARLRCSPMKGHSHVYWYRQLPEEGLKFMVYLQKENIIDESGMPKERFSAEFPKEGPSILRIQQVVRGDSAAYFCASSPREGDYGYTFGSGTRLTVV.

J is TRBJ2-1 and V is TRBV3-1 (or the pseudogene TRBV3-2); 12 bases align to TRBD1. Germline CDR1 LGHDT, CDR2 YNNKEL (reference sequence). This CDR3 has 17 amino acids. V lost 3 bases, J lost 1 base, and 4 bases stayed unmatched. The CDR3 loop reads CASSQTGQGASYNEQFF. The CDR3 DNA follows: TGTGCCAGCAGCCAGACGGGACAGGGGGCTTCCTACAATGAGCAGTTCTTC.

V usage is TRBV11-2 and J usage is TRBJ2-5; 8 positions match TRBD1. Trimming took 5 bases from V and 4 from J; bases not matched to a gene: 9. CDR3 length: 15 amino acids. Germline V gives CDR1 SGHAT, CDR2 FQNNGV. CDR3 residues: CASSQLNRGVETQYF. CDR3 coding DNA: TGTGCCAGCAGCCAATTAAACAGGGGGGTAGAGACCCAGTACTTC. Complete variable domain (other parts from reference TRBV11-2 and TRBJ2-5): EAGVAQSPRYKIIEKRQSVAFWCNPISGHATLYWYQQILGQGPKLLIQFQNNGVVDDSQLPKDRFSAERLKGVDSTLKIQPAKLEDSAVYLCASSQLNRGVETQYFGPGTRLLVL.

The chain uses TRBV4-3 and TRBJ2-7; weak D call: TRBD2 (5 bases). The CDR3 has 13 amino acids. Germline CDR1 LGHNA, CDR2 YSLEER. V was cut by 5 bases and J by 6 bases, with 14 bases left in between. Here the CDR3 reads CASSLDVAGEQYF. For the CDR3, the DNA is TGCGCCAGCAGCTTGGATGTCGCGGGCGAGCAGTACTTC.

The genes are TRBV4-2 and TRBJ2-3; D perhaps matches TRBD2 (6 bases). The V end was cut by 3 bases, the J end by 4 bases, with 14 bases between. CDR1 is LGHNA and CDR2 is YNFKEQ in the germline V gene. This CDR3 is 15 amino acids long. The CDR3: CASSQAGTSSDTQYF. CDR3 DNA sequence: TGTGCCAGCAGCCAGGCCGGGACTTCATCAGATACGCAGTATTTT.

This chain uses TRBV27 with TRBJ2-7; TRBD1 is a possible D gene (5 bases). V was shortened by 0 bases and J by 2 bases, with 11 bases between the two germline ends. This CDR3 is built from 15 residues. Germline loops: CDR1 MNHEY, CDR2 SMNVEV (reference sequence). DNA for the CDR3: TGTGCCAGCAGTTTATCAGGGGTGATGACCTACGAGCAGTACTTC. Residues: CASSLSGVMTYEQYF.

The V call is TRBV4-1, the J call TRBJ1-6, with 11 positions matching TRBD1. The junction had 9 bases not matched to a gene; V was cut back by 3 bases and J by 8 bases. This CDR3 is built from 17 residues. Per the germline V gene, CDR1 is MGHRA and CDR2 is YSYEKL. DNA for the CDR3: TGCGCCAGCAGCCAGACCGGGACAGGGGGAGATTATTCACCCCTCCACTTT. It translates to CASSQTGTGGDYSPLHF.

In DNA, the CDR3 is TGCGCCAGCAGCCAAGATCAAGGGACAGGGGTCTACGAGCAGTACTTC. It is translated as CASSQDQGTGVYEQYF. The chain couples TRBV4-1 to TRBJ2-7, with 10 positions matching TRBD1. The germline gives CDR1 MGHRA, CDR2 YSYEKL. This CDR3 is 16 amino acids long. With V trimmed by 0 bases and J by 3 bases, 5 bases remained unmatched.

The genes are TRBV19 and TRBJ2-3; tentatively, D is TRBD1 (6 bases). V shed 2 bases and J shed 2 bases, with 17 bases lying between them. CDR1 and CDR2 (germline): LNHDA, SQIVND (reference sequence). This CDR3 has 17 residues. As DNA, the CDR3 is TGTGCCAGTAGTATAAGAGGCAGGGGCGCGAACACAGATACGCAGTATTTT. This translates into CASSIRGRGANTDTQYF.

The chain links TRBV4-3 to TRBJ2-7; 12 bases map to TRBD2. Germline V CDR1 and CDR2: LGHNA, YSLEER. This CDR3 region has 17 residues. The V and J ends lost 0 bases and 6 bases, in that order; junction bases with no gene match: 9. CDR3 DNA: TGCGCCAGCAGCCAAGATTGGCTAGCGGGGGGGAAAATCGAGCAGTACTTC. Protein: CASSQDWLAGGKIEQYF.

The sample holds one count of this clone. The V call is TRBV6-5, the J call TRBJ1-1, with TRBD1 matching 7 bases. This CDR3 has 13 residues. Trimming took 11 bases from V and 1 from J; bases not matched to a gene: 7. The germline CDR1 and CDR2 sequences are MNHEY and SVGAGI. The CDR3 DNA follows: TGTGCCGGACAGACAGGGCGGAACACTGAAGCTTTCTTT. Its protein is CAGQTGRNTEAFF.

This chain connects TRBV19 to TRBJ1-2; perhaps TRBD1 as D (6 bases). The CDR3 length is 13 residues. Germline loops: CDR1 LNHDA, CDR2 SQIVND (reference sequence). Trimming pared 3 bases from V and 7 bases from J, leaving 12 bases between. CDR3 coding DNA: TGTGCCAGTAGTATCCGGGACACGTCTGGCTACACCTTC. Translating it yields CASSIRDTSGYTF.

The CDR3 here is CASSQVPSSGNTIYF. The CDR3 DNA follows: TGTGCCAGCAGTCAAGTCCCGAGCTCTGGAAACACCATATATTTT. The V and J genes are TRBV7-6 and TRBJ1-3, with D unclear. Trimming removed 6 bases at V and 0 bases at J, with 12 bases between. Germline V CDR1 and CDR2: SGHVS, FNYEAQ. The CDR3 is made up of 15 amino acids.

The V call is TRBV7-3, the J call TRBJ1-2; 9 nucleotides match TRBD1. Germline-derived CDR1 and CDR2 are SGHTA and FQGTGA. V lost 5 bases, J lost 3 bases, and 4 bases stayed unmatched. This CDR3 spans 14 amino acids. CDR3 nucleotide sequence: TGTGCCAGCAGCCCCGACAGGGGGGACTATGGCTACACCTTC. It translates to CASSPDRGDYGYTF.

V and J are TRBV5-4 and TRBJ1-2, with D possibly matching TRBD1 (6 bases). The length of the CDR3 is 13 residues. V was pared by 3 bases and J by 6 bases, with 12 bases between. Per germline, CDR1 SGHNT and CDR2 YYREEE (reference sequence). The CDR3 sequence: CASSWIAGDGYTF. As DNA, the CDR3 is TGTGCCAGCAGCTGGATCGCAGGGGATGGCTACACCTTC.

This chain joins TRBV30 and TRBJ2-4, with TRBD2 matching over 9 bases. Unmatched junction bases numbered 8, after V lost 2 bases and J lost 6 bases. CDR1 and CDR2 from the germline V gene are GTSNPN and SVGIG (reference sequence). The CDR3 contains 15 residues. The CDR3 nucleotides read TGTGCCTGGAGTTCTCAGACTAGCGGAGGAAACATTCAGTACTTC. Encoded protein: CAWSSQTSGGNIQYF. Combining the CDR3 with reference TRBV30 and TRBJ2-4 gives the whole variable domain SQTIHQWPATLVQPVGSPLSLECTVEGTSNPNLYWYRQAAGRGLQLLFYSVGIGQISSEVPQNLSASRPQDRQFILSSKKLLLSDSGFYLCAWSSQTSGGNIQYFGAGTRLSVL.